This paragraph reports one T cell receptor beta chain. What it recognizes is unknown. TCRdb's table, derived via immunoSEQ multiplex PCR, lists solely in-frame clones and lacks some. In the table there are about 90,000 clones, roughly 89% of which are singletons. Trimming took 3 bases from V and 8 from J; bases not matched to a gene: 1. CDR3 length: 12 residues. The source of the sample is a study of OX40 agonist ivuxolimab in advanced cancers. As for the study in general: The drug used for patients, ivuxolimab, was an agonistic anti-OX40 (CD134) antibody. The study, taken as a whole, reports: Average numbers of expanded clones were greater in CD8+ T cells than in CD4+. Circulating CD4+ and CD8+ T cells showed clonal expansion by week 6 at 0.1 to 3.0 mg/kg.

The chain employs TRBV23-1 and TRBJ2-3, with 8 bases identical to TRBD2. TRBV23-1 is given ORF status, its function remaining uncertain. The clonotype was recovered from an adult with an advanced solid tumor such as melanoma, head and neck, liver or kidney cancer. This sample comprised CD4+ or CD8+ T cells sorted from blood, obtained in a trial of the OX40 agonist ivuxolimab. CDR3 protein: CASSHAGGTQYF. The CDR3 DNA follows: TGCGCCAGCAGTCACGCGGGGGGTACGCAGTATTTT.